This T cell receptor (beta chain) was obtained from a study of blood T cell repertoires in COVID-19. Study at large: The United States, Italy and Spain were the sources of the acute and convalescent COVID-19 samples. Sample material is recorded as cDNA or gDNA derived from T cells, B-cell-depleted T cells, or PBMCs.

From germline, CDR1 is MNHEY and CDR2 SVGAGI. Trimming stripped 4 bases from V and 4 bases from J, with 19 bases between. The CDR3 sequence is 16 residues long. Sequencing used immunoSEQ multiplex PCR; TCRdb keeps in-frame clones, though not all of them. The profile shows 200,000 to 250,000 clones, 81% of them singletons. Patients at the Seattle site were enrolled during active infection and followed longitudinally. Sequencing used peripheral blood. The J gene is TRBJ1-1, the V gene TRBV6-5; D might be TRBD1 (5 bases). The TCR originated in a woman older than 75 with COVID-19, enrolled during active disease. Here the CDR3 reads CASSSSPTRTTTEAFF. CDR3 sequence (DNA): TGTGCCAGCAGTTCGTCTCCTACAAGGACAACCACTGAAGCTTTCTTT.